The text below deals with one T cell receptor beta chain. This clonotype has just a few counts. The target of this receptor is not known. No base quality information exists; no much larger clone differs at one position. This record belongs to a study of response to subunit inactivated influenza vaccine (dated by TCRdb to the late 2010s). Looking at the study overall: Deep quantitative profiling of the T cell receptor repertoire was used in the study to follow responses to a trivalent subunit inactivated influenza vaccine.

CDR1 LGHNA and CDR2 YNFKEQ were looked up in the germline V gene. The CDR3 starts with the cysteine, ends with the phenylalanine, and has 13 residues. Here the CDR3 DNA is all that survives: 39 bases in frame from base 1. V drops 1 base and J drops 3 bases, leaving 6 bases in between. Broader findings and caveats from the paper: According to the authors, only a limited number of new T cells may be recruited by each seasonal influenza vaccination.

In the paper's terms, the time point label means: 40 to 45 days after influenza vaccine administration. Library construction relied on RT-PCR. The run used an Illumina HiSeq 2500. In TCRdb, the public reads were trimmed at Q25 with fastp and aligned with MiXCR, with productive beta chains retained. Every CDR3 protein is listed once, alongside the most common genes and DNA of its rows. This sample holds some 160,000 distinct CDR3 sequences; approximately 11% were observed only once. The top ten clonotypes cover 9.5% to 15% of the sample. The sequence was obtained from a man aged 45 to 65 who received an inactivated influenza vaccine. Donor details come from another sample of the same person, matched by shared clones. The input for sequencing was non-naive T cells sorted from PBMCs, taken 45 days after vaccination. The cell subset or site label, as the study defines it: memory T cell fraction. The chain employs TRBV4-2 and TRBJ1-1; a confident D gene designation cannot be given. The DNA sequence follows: TGTGCCAGCAGCCAAGCCCTGGACACTGAAGCTTTCTTT. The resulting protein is CASSQALDTEAFF.